The source of this TCR beta chain is a study of T cells in women clearing cervical HPV infection (dated by TCRdb to the late 2010s). A note on the overall study: The cases were about 23 women with histologically confirmed HPV16-related CIN3 or worse, and 2 of those women had invasive cancers. The parent cohort enrolled about 9,900 women aged 18 or older in Guanacaste, Costa Rica, in about 1993 to 1995 and followed the women for around 7 years. For cases, the median interval between lesion detection and blood sampling was around 150 days, with an interquartile range of about 85 to 220 days. Controls were 20 to 30 women whose single incident HPV16 infection cleared within 12 months without precancer or cancer developing. Since only a few of the women had HLA typing available, the possibility that HLA type was acting as a confounder could not be ruled out. Quality controls consisted of five blinded duplicates per group, for a total of roughly 60 samples made up of approximately 50 participants and about ten replicates. Cases and controls were matched on year of sample collection and on age within five years. An exploratory proof-of-principle case-control study, nested within the Guanacaste HPV Natural History Study in Costa Rica, was conducted to compare TCR repertoires across cervical HPV16 outcomes. Blood from cases was collected at the visit where the lesion was first found, while blood from controls was collected once the infection could no longer be detected. Cases had a median age of almost 35 years compared with 38 for controls, and baseline characteristics showed no significant differences between the groups.

Results and caveats for the whole study, not just this receptor: Because of the cross-sectional design, the study could not determine whether the associations came before infection or resulted from infection, and neither effector/memory subsets nor HPV-specific T cells were isolated. TRBV6-7 relative abundance was lower in cases than in controls (around 0.11% versus 0.16%; Bonferroni P = 0.0008). Because T-cell numbers per sample were unknown, differences in richness could reflect varying T-cell content rather than repertoire biology. Random forest classifiers combining richness and V gene abundances distinguished cases from controls with an estimated AUC of approximately 0.8. TCR repertoire richness was significantly higher in CIN3+ cases than in controls across sequencing depths, while evenness did not differ.

Notes on this clone: Its antigen target is currently unknown. The missing CDR3 end, 3 residues past where the read stops, is filled in from the germline J gene.

Using the immunoSEQ assay, multiplex PCR amplified TCR beta CDR3 regions from an average of roughly 1,200 ng of genomic DNA per sample. The assay corrected primer bias using a complete synthetic TCR repertoire to establish an amplification baseline. The amplicons were sequenced using the Illumina platform. The authors' analysis ran thus. Error correction of the sequences involved clustering with frequency ratios plus a modified nearest-neighbor algorithm, after which the sequences were analyzed in the immunoSEQ Analyzer using IMGT gene definitions. At each rarefaction depth, TCR richness and evenness were averaged across 20 rarefaction repeats, and any sample with fewer sequences than the depth was left out. Wilcoxon rank sum tests with FDR correction were used to compare V, D and J gene relative abundances between the groups. For the blinded duplicates, the intraclass correlation was 90% to 97% for TCR richness and averaged 76.4% across roughly 65 gene segments. This immuneACCESS table, as held by TCRdb, lists in-frame sequences with V and J called but not all clones. Of the missing ones, under half trace to an unresolved V gene in checked studies; the others have no known cause. D and trimming come from the DNA, and the V and J calls and clone size come from that table. The sample table records about 29,000 clones. The top ten hold 2.8% of the sample.

The CDR3, cysteine through phenylalanine, is 14 amino acids long. Part of the CDR3 DNA is given, 33 bases translated from base 1. Sequences KGHSH (CDR1) and LQKENI (CDR2) are obtained from the germline V gene. Every participant had a single incident cervical HPV16 infection, and prevalent HPV16 infections were excluded. Cervical HPV DNA was detected by MY09/MY11 PCR, and genotyping was performed by dot-blot hybridization. Approximately 16 mL of heparinized blood were centrifuged, and the buffy coat was split into aliquots, frozen at -30 degrees C, and then kept at -80 degrees C. QIAGEN kits were used to extract genomic DNA from the buffy coat specimens.

The TCR was taken from a woman between 18 and 70 years old with a cervical HPV16 infection that either progressed to CIN3+ or cleared (not recorded which). This chain joins TRBV18 to TRBJ1-2, with TRBD1 identical over 7 junction bases. The sample taken for sequencing was blood buffy coat. CDR3 DNA (partial): TGTGCCAGCTCACCGAGACAGGGTTCGGGCGAC. Its protein reads: CASSPRQGSGD. The full CDR3 sequence reads CASSPRQGSGDYTF.